The source of this TCR beta chain is a study of T cell changes during pregnancy in multiple sclerosis (dated by TCRdb to the late 2010s). For the wider study: The study looked at changes in the T cell repertoire across pregnancy in women with multiple sclerosis.

As regards this clone: No antigen is known for it. The input lacks base qualities; no much larger clone sits a single base away.

Its CDR3 holds 13 amino acids, cysteine through phenylalanine. Left in the record is the CDR3 DNA by itself, 39 bases read in frame from the first base. V is reduced by 6 bases and J by 4 bases, leaving a spacing of 12 bases between them. CDR1 MNHEY and CDR2 SVGAGI were looked up in the germline V gene. The protocol used for the library was the immunoSEQ multiplex PCR assay. TCRdb took over this immuneACCESS table, retaining in-frame rearrangements with V and J assigned. Such tables are incomplete; in checked studies, under half of the missing clones stem from an unresolved V gene, and the remainder is unexplained. The sample data list under 60,000 clones, and 85% to 95% of these were observed just once. Of the sample, 0.25% is held by the ten largest clones.

This receptor was identified in a female donor with multiple sclerosis, enrolled in a pregnancy study. This sample comprised CD4+ T cells from peripheral blood mononuclear cells, obtained in the third trimester of pregnancy. Recombination connected TRBV6-5 to TRBJ1-2; the D segment could be TRBD1, given 5 matching bases. The CDR3 reads CASRRDGLYGYTF. At the DNA level, the sequence is TGTGCCAGCAGGCGGGACGGCCTCTATGGCTACACCTTC.